This T cell receptor beta chain was retrieved from a study of cytomegalovirus exposure and HLA in healthy donors. Regarding the study as a whole: The records held CMV serostatus as the only immune exposure information.

The CDR3 totals 14 residues. Germline V lookup: CDR1 KGHSH, CDR2 LQKENI. Trimming at V came to 3 bases and at J to 3 bases, leaving 3 bases not matched to a gene. The PCR ran on 60 Vbeta and 13 Jbeta primers. Sequencing was performed with immunoSEQ multiplex PCR; in TCRdb, only in-frame clones are kept and a portion is missing. The table records more than 150,000 clones, more than 75% of them present only once. A remark on this clone: Its antigen remains unknown.

The chain joins TRBV18 to TRBJ1-1; TRBD1 matches at 8 bases. This receptor was obtained from a young woman in good health and CMV-seronegative. Sequenced: PBMCs. CDR3 sequence reads: CASSPTGDHTEAFF. Here the CDR3 DNA reads TGTGCCAGCTCACCGACAGGGGACCACACTGAAGCTTTCTTT.